The 18 T cell receptor beta chains presented below share a single source sample, sequenced in a study of blood T cell repertoires in COVID-19. Using immunoSEQ multiplex PCR, the repertoire was profiled, and TCRdb retains in-frame clones only, with some absent. The data contain 90,000 to 130,000 clones, around four fifths of them singletons. Material for sequencing was peripheral blood. These receptor sequences come from a man between 65 and 79 years old with acute or convalescent COVID-19.

This clone was seen a few times. The chain joins TRBV5-4 to TRBJ1-4; perhaps TRBD1 as D (5 bases). Trimming cost V 4 bases and J 2 bases, with 12 bases left between them. This CDR3 spans 15 amino acids. Germline assignment: CDR1 SGHNT and CDR2 YYREEE (reference sequence). CDR3 bases: TGTGCCAGCAGCGGGGGGGGACGGACTAATGAAAAACTGTTTTTT. Protein product: CASSGGGRTNEKLFF. Drawing the rest from reference TRBV5-4 and TRBJ1-4, the complete variable domain is ETGVTQSPTHLIKTRGQQVTLRCSSQSGHNTVSWYQQALGQGPQFIFQYYREEENGRGNFPPRFSGLQFPNYSSELNVNALELDDSALYLCASSGGGRTNEKLFFGSGTQLSVL.

The chain is built from TRBV11-1 and TRBJ1-6; D gene uncertain. From germline, CDR1 is SGHAT and CDR2 FQDESV (reference sequence). The CDR3 has 14 residues. Trimming pared 2 bases from V and 6 bases from J, leaving 8 bases between. CDR3 nucleotides: TGTGCCAGCAGCTTACAGGATACTAATTCACCCCTCCACTTT. It codes for CASSLQDTNSPLHF.

CDR3 in DNA: TGTGCCAGCAGTTTCTGGGGACAGGGGCCGCCCCGGAGCAATCAGCCCCAGCATTTT. The encoded protein is CASSFWGQGPPRSNQPQHF. The chain couples TRBV28 to TRBJ1-5, with 10 bases identical to TRBD1. The germline CDR1 and CDR2 sequences are MDHEN and SYDVKM. The ends lost 3 bases at V and 1 base at J; junction bases unmatched: 12. The CDR3 is made up of 19 amino acids.

The V and J genes are TRBV7-8 and TRBJ1-5, with TRBD1 matching over 7 bases. V lost 5 bases, J lost 1 base, and 8 bases stayed unmatched. The CDR3 totals 16 residues. Germline V lookup: CDR1 SGHVS, CDR2 FQNEAQ. CDR3 in DNA: TGTGCCAGCAGCGTTTCAGGGGGAGCAAGCAATCAGCCCCAGCATTTT. Translated: CASSVSGGASNQPQHF.

This clone appeared once. This chain links TRBV6-5 with TRBJ1-5; weak D call: TRBD1 (6 bases). There are 14 residues in the CDR3. Trimming shortened V by 6 bases and J by 4 bases, and 13 bases separated the two germline ends. Germline V CDR1 and CDR2: MNHEY, SVGAGI. The DNA of the CDR3 is TGTGCCAGCAGCCCCGGGACAACAAATCAGCCCCAGCATTTT. It codes for CASSPGTTNQPQHF.

The chain recombines TRBV7-2 with TRBJ2-3; a weak D match, TRBD2 (7 bases). V was cut by 11 bases and J by 5 bases, with 20 bases left in between. Germline V CDR1 and CDR2: SGHTA, FQGNSA. This CDR3 is 14 amino acids long. CDR3 DNA sequence: TGTGCCTCCTTGAGGGGGGGGGCGGAAGATACGCAGTATTTT. As protein: CASLRGGAEDTQYF.

J is TRBJ2-7 and V is TRBV19; tentative D call: TRBD1 (7 bases). CDR3 length equals 15 residues. Germline-derived CDR1 and CDR2 are LNHDA and SQIVND (reference sequence). V was trimmed by 3 bases and J by 0 bases, leaving 12 bases between them. This CDR3 is CASSITGDFSYEQYF. The CDR3 DNA sequence: TGTGCCAGTAGTATTACAGGGGACTTCTCCTACGAGCAGTACTTC.

The chain links TRBV5-4 to TRBJ1-3; D is perhaps TRBD1 (5 bases). V was pared by 0 bases and J by 4 bases, with 11 bases between. Germline V CDR1 and CDR2: SGHNT, YYREEE (reference sequence). The CDR3 sequence is 15 residues long. The CDR3 is CASSLDFTGGNTIYF. In DNA, the CDR3 is TGTGCCAGCAGCTTGGACTTTACAGGCGGAAACACCATATATTTT. Full variable domain (rest looked up from reference TRBV5-4 and TRBJ1-3): ETGVTQSPTHLIKTRGQQVTLRCSSQSGHNTVSWYQQALGQGPQFIFQYYREEENGRGNFPPRFSGLQFPNYSSELNVNALELDDSALYLCASSLDFTGGNTIYFGEGSWLTVV.

The chain links TRBV2 to TRBJ2-3, with TRBD2 matching over 7 bases. V lost 6 bases and J lost 6; bases outside the gene matches: 18. Germline V gene data show CDR1 as SNHLY and CDR2 as FYNNEI. The length of the CDR3 is 17 residues. CDR3 region: CASRVWGAGIRGDTQYF. In DNA, the CDR3 is TGTGCCAGCAGGGTCTGGGGAGCGGGAATCCGGGGGGATACGCAGTATTTT.

This clone was detected only once. The chain employs TRBV6-5 and TRBJ1-2; D unclear. V was pared by 0 bases and J by 4 bases, with 9 bases between. CDR1 and CDR2 from the germline V gene are MNHEY and SVGAGI. This CDR3 contains 14 residues. The CDR3 DNA is TGTGCCAGCAGTTACTCGGGCAGGTCCTATGGCTACACCTTC. As protein: CASSYSGRSYGYTF.

The J gene is TRBJ2-1, the V gene TRBV19, with TRBD2 identical over 9 bases. The germline CDR1 and CDR2 sequences are LNHDA and SQIVND (reference sequence). CDR3 length equals 14 residues. Trimming cost V 7 bases and J 5 bases; bases outside gene matches: 6. CDR3 protein: CASNQAGGHNEQFF. The CDR3 nucleotides are TGTGCCAGTAATCAAGCGGGAGGCCACAATGAGCAGTTCTTC.

This clone has only one observation. V usage is TRBV27 and J usage is TRBJ2-7, with 11 bases aligning to TRBD2. The CDR3 covers 15 residues. After removal of 4 bases from V and 4 bases from J, the junction contained 6 bases not matched to a gene. CDR1 MNHEY and CDR2 SMNVEV come from the germline V gene (reference sequence). CDR3 sequence (DNA): TGTGCCAGCAGTTCGGTAGCGGGAGGGCCATACGAGCAGTACTTC. Translated: CASSSVAGGPYEQYF.

CDR3 in DNA: TGTGCCAGTAGTATAGGGCAGGTCTACGAGCAGTACTTC. Protein product: CASSIGQVYEQYF. The chain couples TRBV19 to TRBJ2-7; D not resolved. CDR3 size: 13 residues. The ends were cut back, 1 base at V and 3 bases at J, with 7 bases in the middle. Germline CDR1 and CDR2: LNHDA and SQIVND (reference sequence).

The V gene is TRBV25-1, the J gene TRBJ1-5; TRBD1 is a possible D gene (5 bases). The V end was cut by 4 bases, the J end by 7 bases, with 8 bases between. Looked up from germline, CDR1 is MGHDK and CDR2 is SYGVNS. The CDR3 runs to 12 residues. CDR3 sequence: CASSVGQQPQHF. As DNA, the CDR3 is TGTGCCAGCAGTGTGGGGCAGCAGCCCCAGCATTTT.

The chain combines TRBV9 with TRBJ1-4; D gene unclear. Germline V gives CDR1 SGDLS, CDR2 YYNGEE. The CDR3 consists of 14 residues. V lost 0 bases, J lost 0 bases, and 3 bases lay in between. The CDR3 protein is CASSVAATNEKLFF. The CDR3 region has the DNA TGTGCCAGCAGCGTAGCGGCAACTAATGAAAAACTGTTTTTT. Complete variable domain (other parts from reference TRBV9 and TRBJ1-4): DSGVTQTPKHLITATGQRVTLRCSPRSGDLSVYWYQQSLDQGLQFLIQYYNGEERAKGNILERFSAQQFPDLHSELNLSSLELGDSALYFCASSVAATNEKLFFGSGTQLSVL.

This chain links TRBV11-3 with TRBJ2-2; 10 bases align to TRBD1. Germline-derived CDR1 and CDR2 are SGHNT and YENEEA. There are 15 residues in the CDR3. The ends lost 1 base at V and 6 bases at J; junction bases unmatched: 2. The CDR3 DNA reads TGTGCCAGCAGCTTAGTGGGGACAGGGGCCGGGGAGCTGTTTTTT. As protein: CASSLVGTGAGELFF.

The V and J genes are TRBV12-3 or TRBV12-4 and TRBJ2-5, with no clear D. The CDR3 extends over 12 amino acids. The germline V and J ends were trimmed by 4 bases and 5 bases, with 8 bases remaining between them. CDR3: CASSSGFETQYF. CDR3 coding DNA: TGTGCCAGCAGTTCCGGGTTTGAGACCCAGTACTTC.

This clone has only a few counts. V gene TRBV7-2 combines with J gene TRBJ1-5; D is ambiguous. Germline CDR1 and CDR2: SGHTA and FQGNSA. CDR3 size: 13 residues. V dropped 3 bases and J dropped 4 bases, with 7 bases sitting between them. CDR3 region: CASSFPGNQPQHF. The CDR3 nucleotides are TGTGCCAGCAGCTTCCCAGGAAATCAGCCCCAGCATTTT.